The 18 T cell receptor beta chains reported below all come from one sample, sequenced in a study of T cells after yellow fever vaccination. TCRdb reanalysed the 5' RACE reads using MiXCR and keeps one entry per CDR3 protein. Here the sample spans 200,000 to 300,000 distinct CDR3 sequences, 6.5% to 8.5% being singletons. The source was CD4+ T cells sorted from PBMCs, collected 15 days after the yellow fever booster vaccination. These receptors originate from a man aged 30 to 45 who received the YFV17D yellow fever vaccine.

The V gene is TRBV12-3 or TRBV12-4, the J gene TRBJ1-2; TRBD1 agrees at 9 bases. With V trimmed by 3 bases and J by 5 bases, 7 bases remained unmatched. CDR3 length equals 15 residues. Here the CDR3 reads CASSFRTGVEYGYTF. CDR3 DNA sequence: TGTGCCAGCAGTTTTAGGACAGGGGTAGAATATGGCTACACCTTC.

This clonotype was counted a few times. The chain recombines TRBV29-1 with TRBJ2-1; no reliable D call. The CDR3 covers 15 residues. CDR1 and CDR2 from the germline V gene are SQVTM and ANQGSEA. The germline V and J ends were trimmed by 3 bases and 6 bases, with 18 bases remaining between them. The CDR3 reads CSVDRSPGQPNEQFF. In DNA, the CDR3 is TGCAGCGTTGACCGGTCCCCGGGCCAACCCAATGAGCAGTTCTTC.

The J gene is TRBJ2-1, the V gene TRBV20-1, with D perhaps TRBD1 or TRBD2 (6 bases each). From germline, CDR1 is DFQATT and CDR2 SNEGSKA (reference sequence). V shed 6 bases and J shed 7 bases, with 22 bases lying between them. The CDR3 runs to 15 residues. In DNA, the CDR3 is TGCAGTGCCCCCTTCGGCAACTGGAGGGGGAATGAGCAGTTCTTC. This translates into CSAPFGNWRGNEQFF.

This clonotype was observed a handful of times. The chain carries TRBV6-2 or TRBV6-3 and TRBJ2-7; the D gene could be TRBD1 or TRBD2 (5 bases each). The germline V gene has CDR1 MNHEY and CDR2 SVGEGT. Between the trimmed V and J ends, which lost 2 bases and 2 bases, there was a span of 13 bases. The CDR3 consists of 15 residues. CDR3 protein: CASSYRDRPPYEQYF. In DNA, the CDR3 is TGTGCCAGCAGTTACCGGGACCGGCCCCCCTACGAGCAGTACTTC.

This clonotype was seen more than once but under ten times. The rearrangement joins TRBV6-6 to TRBJ2-1, with D hard to call. The CDR3 contains 13 residues. The germline gives CDR1 MNHNY, CDR2 SVGAGI (reference sequence). With 8 bases removed from V and 4 bases from J, the gap between germline ends came to 12 bases. The CDR3 DNA reads as TGTGCCAGCGGGGTCTCTCTATACAATGAGCAGTTCTTC. Translation gives CASGVSLYNEQFF.

J is TRBJ2-7 and V is TRBV20-1; either TRBD1 or TRBD2 may supply D (5 bases each). The CDR3 contains 13 residues. From germline, CDR1 is DFQATT and CDR2 SNEGSKA (reference sequence). V was cut by 6 bases and J by 2 bases, with 14 bases left in between. The CDR3, as DNA: TGCAGTGCAGCCCGAGGGGTTACCTACGAGCAGTACTTC. It specifies CSAARGVTYEQYF.

This clonotype was found a few times. The CDR3 protein is CASSMASSYWELFF. DNA of the CDR3: TGTGCCAGTAGTATGGCTAGTTCCTATTGGGAGCTGTTTTTT. The chain joins TRBV19 to TRBJ2-2, with D unclear. Trimming shortened V by 3 bases and J by 9 bases, and 14 bases separated the two germline ends. Per the germline V gene, CDR1 is LNHDA and CDR2 is SQIVND (reference sequence). This CDR3 contains 14 residues.

The rearrangement links TRBV27 to TRBJ1-2; tentatively, D is TRBD1 (5 bases). This CDR3 comprises 14 residues. The germline V gene encodes CDR1 MNHEY and CDR2 SMNVEV (reference sequence). The V gene lost 3 bases and the J gene lost 7 bases, with 15 bases spanning the gap. The CDR3 protein is CASSLGVRVAGYTF. For the CDR3, the DNA is TGTGCCAGCAGTTTGGGGGTCAGGGTGGCTGGCTACACCTTC.

This clonotype appeared many times. The V call is TRBV4-3, the J call TRBJ2-7; 14 bases fit TRBD2. The CDR3 has 17 residues. The germline CDR1 and CDR2 sequences are LGHNA and YSLEER. Germline trimming cut 0 bases from V and 7 bases from J; bases unmatched to any gene: 8. CDR3 in DNA: TGCGCCAGCAGCCAAGAAGGGACTAGCGGGAGTGGCGGTGAGCAGTACTTC. Protein product: CASSQEGTSGSGGEQYF.

This clonotype has a handful of counts. The chain combines TRBV5-4 with TRBJ1-6; no firm D call. The germline V gene has CDR1 SGHNT and CDR2 YYREEE (reference sequence). This CDR3 is 14 amino acids long. The V end lost 0 bases, the J end lost 9 bases, and 10 bases lay between the germline ends. The CDR3 region is CASSLGARGSPLHF. The CDR3 DNA sequence: TGTGCCAGCAGCTTGGGGGCCCGGGGTTCACCCCTCCACTTT.

The chain uses TRBV12-3 or TRBV12-4 and TRBJ2-5; 8 bases are a match to TRBD2. The CDR3 totals 15 residues. Trimming took 4 bases from V and 5 from J; bases not matched to a gene: 9. CDR3 bases: TGTGCCAGCAGTTCGCAATGGCGGGAGGTGGAGACCCAGTACTTC. Translating it yields CASSSQWREVETQYF.

The rearrangement uses TRBV7-2 and TRBJ2-5; D is uncertain. The V gene lost 5 bases and the J gene lost 5 bases, with 9 bases spanning the gap. This CDR3 has 12 residues. Germline CDR1 is SGHTA and CDR2 is FQGNSA. This CDR3 reads CASSLRSETQYF. The DNA for the CDR3 is TGTGCCAGCAGCCTCCGGTCCGAGACCCAGTACTTC.

This clonotype was found a few times. This chain uses TRBV5-1 with TRBJ1-4; D is undetermined. This CDR3 spans 13 amino acids. Germline-derived CDR1 and CDR2 are SGHRS and YFSETQ. V was shortened by 6 bases and J by 3 bases, with 9 bases between the two germline ends. The CDR3 nucleotides are TGCGCCAGCACGGAAGGGTCTAATGAAAAACTGTTTTTT. It yields the protein CASTEGSNEKLFF. The variable domain in full, completed from reference TRBV5-1 and TRBJ1-4, reads KAGVTQTPRYLIKTRGQQVTLSCSPISGHRSVSWYQQTPGQGLQFLFEYFSETQRNKGNFPGRFSGRQFSNSRSEMNVSTLELGDSALYLCASTEGSNEKLFFGSGTQLSVL.

J is TRBJ1-5 and V is TRBV3-1, with D hard to call. Trimming took off 0 bases at V and 9 bases at J, with 12 bases between the two ends. CDR1 and CDR2 (germline): LGHDT, YNNKEL (reference sequence). CDR3 size: 14 residues. CDR3 coding DNA: TGTGCCAGCAGCCAAGATACCGGGGTTCGGCCCCAGCATTTT. Its translation: CASSQDTGVRPQHF.

The gene calls are TRBV5-1 and TRBJ1-1; possibly TRBD1 for D (6 bases). The CDR3 is 15 amino acids. CDR1 and CDR2 from the germline V gene are SGHRS and YFSETQ. Trimming removed 4 bases from V and 4 bases from J, with 17 bases in between. CDR3 DNA sequence: TGCGCCAGCAGCGCGGGTGCGGGGGCTCGCACTGAAGCTTTCTTT. It codes for CASSAGAGARTEAFF.

CDR3 bases: TGTGCCAGCAGCTTAGAGGGGCGGGGGCAGCCCCAGCATTTT. It codes for CASSLEGRGQPQHF. The chain joins TRBV7-2 to TRBJ1-5, with a tentative D call TRBD1 (5 bases). The CDR3 runs 14 residues. The V gene lost 1 base and the J gene lost 7 bases, with 11 bases spanning the gap. Germline V CDR1 and CDR2: SGHTA, FQGNSA. The full variable domain, rest sourced from reference TRBV7-2 and TRBJ1-5, is GAGVSQSPSNKVTEKGKDVELRCDPISGHTALYWYRQSLGQGLEFLIYFQGNSAPDKSGLPSDRFSAERTGGSVSTLTIQRTQQEDSAVYLCASSLEGRGQPQHFGDGTRLSIL.

This clonotype was seen more than once but under ten times. The chain uses TRBV12-3 or TRBV12-4 and TRBJ1-3; D gene unclear. The CDR3 sequence is 15 residues long. With 2 bases removed from V and 0 bases from J, the gap between germline ends came to 8 bases. CDR3: CASSLSGSSGNTIYF. CDR3 coding DNA: TGTGCCAGCAGTTTAAGCGGCAGCTCTGGAAACACCATATATTTT.

This sequence joins TRBV7-2 and TRBJ2-1; 7 positions agree with TRBD2. Germline CDR1 reads SGHTA; CDR2 reads FQGNSA. V was clipped by 1 base and J by 6 bases; unmatched bases: 6. The CDR3 sequence is 15 residues long. CDR3 amino acids: CASSLVLASSNEQFF. The CDR3 bases are TGTGCCAGCAGCTTAGTACTAGCGTCGTCCAATGAGCAGTTCTTC.